This TCR beta chain was retrieved from a study of PD-1 blockade in classical Hodgkin lymphoma. Study conclusions and caveats: Diversity in CD4+ TCRs, unlike that measured in CD8+ TCRs, had risen significantly by C4D1. Baseline diversity in complete responders resembled that of newly diagnosed patients. Lower baseline TCR diversity was reported for newly diagnosed patients than for healthy donors.

Time point denoted: cycle 4 day 1 (C4D1), after 5 to 7 weeks of nivolumab. Each patient relapsed following autologous stem cell transplantation, and prior brentuximab vedotin exposure differed. With regard to this clone: Its matching antigen is unknown.

Clones were sequenced by immunoSEQ multiplex PCR, and TCRdb holds only the in-frame ones, with some missing. In the table there are 96,000 or so clones, just over 90% of which are singletons. The receptor was isolated from a human donor with classical Hodgkin lymphoma. This material consisted of peripheral blood mononuclear cells (PBMCs), taken before the fourth cycle of nivolumab.

This CDR3 is CASTGTGLVTGELFF. The CDR3 DNA follows: TGTGCCAGCACGGGGACAGGGTTGGTCACCGGGGAGCTGTTTTTT. The rearrangement links TRBV6-6 to TRBJ2-2; TRBD1 matches at 9 bases. The V gene end was trimmed by 7 bases and the J gene end by 4 bases; junction bases not matched to a gene: 7. Germline-derived CDR1 and CDR2 are MNHNY and SVGAGI (reference sequence). The CDR3 contains 15 residues.